The 27 T cell receptor beta chains presented below share a single source sample, sequenced in a study of response to subunit inactivated influenza vaccine. One entry per CDR3 protein, called by TCRdb with MiXCR from the RT-PCR reads. Of hundreds of thousands of distinct CDR3 sequences in the sample, about 15% are singletons; the top ten hold 9.5% to 13%. Here the sequenced sample was PBMCs from blood, taken 12 days after vaccination. These receptors all stem from a man in his fifties who received an inactivated influenza vaccine.

This clonotype showed up just a few times. The chain carries TRBV28 and TRBJ1-5; tentative D call: TRBD1 (5 bases). Per the germline V gene, CDR1 is MDHEN and CDR2 is SYDVKM. CDR3 length: 14 residues. The ends were cut back, 2 bases at V and 4 bases at J, with 9 bases in the middle. CDR3 protein: CASSLHRPNQPQHF. The CDR3 DNA reads TGTGCCAGCAGTTTACACAGGCCAAATCAGCCCCAGCATTTT.

There are a few counts of this clonotype. V is TRBV18 and J is TRBJ2-1; 8 bases align to TRBD2. CDR3 length: 18 residues. Germline CDR1 is KGHSH and CDR2 is LQKENI. V was pared by 3 bases and J by 4 bases, with 14 bases of the junction left unmatched. CDR3 bases: TGTGCCAGCTCACCCCCTTACATAGGACTAGCTTTATACAATGAGCAGTTCTTC. Residues: CASSPPYIGLALYNEQFF.

This clonotype was counted many times. The V and J genes are TRBV12-3 or TRBV12-4 and TRBJ2-3; 9 positions agree with TRBD1. V lost 6 bases to trimming and J lost 2 bases; unmatched junction nucleotides: 6. This CDR3 region has 15 residues. The CDR3 loop reads CASRKTGGNTDTQYF. CDR3 nucleotides: TGTGCCAGCAGAAAGACAGGGGGGAACACAGATACGCAGTATTTT.

The table lists this clonotype with a few counts. The chain is built from TRBV7-2 and TRBJ2-1, with 8 bases identical to TRBD2. After removal of 0 bases from V and 8 bases from J, the junction contained 6 bases not matched to a gene. Germline V gene lookup returns CDR1 SGHTA and CDR2 FQGNSA. This CDR3 is built from 15 residues. The CDR3, as DNA: TGTGCCAGCAGCTTAGCCGGGACTAGTGTCCATGAGCAGTTCTTC. Its protein product is CASSLAGTSVHEQFF.

The chain employs TRBV4-2 and TRBJ1-3; 9 bases agree with TRBD1. The V gene's germline CDR1 is LGHNA and CDR2 YNFKEQ. Germline trimming cut 4 bases from V and 2 bases from J; bases unmatched to any gene: 9. The CDR3 is 17 residues long. This CDR3 is CASSRTYRGQTGNTIYF. As DNA, the CDR3 is TGTGCCAGCAGCCGAACTTACAGGGGGCAGACTGGAAACACCATATATTTT.

The rearrangement uses TRBV5-1 and TRBJ2-4; D remains ambiguous. V was clipped by 4 bases and J by 6 bases, with 17 bases between them. Germline V CDR1 and CDR2: SGHRS, YFSETQ. This CDR3 is 15 amino acids long. Here the CDR3 reads CASSPPFSDTNIQYF. The CDR3 nucleotides read TGCGCCAGCAGCCCACCGTTTAGTGACACAAACATTCAGTACTTC.

The J gene is TRBJ2-3, the V gene TRBV12-3 or TRBV12-4; D gene unclear. Trimming left V 2 bases short and J 9 bases short, with 6 bases between. CDR3 length: 11 amino acids. DNA of the CDR3: TGTGCCAGCAGTTTAACTTTAACGCAGTATTTT. It yields the protein CASSLTLTQYF.

This rearrangement joins TRBV7-8 to TRBJ2-1; 7 nucleotides line up with TRBD2. The CDR3 has 19 amino acids. CDR1 is SGHVS, CDR2 FQNEAQ, per germline. Losses at the gene ends were 1 base for V and 0 bases for J; bases not matched to a gene: 12. Written as DNA, the CDR3 is TGTGCCAGCAGCTTAGACCGTCTAGCGGAACCAAGCTCCTACAATGAGCAGTTCTTC. Its protein product is CASSLDRLAEPSSYNEQFF.

This sequence joins TRBV7-8 and TRBJ1-1, with TRBD1 as a possible D gene (5 bases). Trimming pared 5 bases from V and 5 bases from J, leaving 15 bases between. The germline gives CDR1 SGHVS, CDR2 FQNEAQ. The CDR3 is 14 residues long. The CDR3 protein is CASSPLGVGTEAFF. The CDR3 nucleotides are TGTGCCAGCAGCCCCTTGGGGGTAGGGACTGAAGCTTTCTTT.

In its sample, this clonotype was seen a few times. The chain links TRBV12-3 or TRBV12-4 to TRBJ2-1; TRBD1 aligns across 8 bases. V was clipped by 6 bases and J by 12 bases; unmatched bases: 7. The CDR3 spans 12 residues. CDR3 protein: CASRLGTGPQFF. CDR3 bases: TGTGCCAGCAGACTAGGGACAGGCCCGCAGTTCTTC.

This chain uses TRBV20-1 with TRBJ1-5; D unclear. The germline V and J ends were trimmed by 4 bases and 5 bases, with 12 bases remaining between them. Germline V lookup: CDR1 DFQATT, CDR2 SNEGSKA (reference sequence). CDR3 length equals 13 residues. CDR3 sequence reads: CSATAVGDQPQHF. As DNA, the CDR3 is TGCAGTGCTACGGCGGTGGGCGATCAGCCCCAGCATTTT.

This chain connects TRBV20-1 to TRBJ2-7; D unclear. V was pared by 4 bases and J by 2 bases, with 9 bases between. Germline loops: CDR1 DFQATT, CDR2 SNEGSKA (reference sequence). There are 12 residues in the CDR3. CDR3 in DNA: TGCAGTGCTAAGGGTGTTGCCTACGAGCAGTACTTC. Residues: CSAKGVAYEQYF.

The chain uses TRBV7-3 and TRBJ2-5; 16 nucleotides line up with TRBD2. V lost 5 bases and J lost 2; bases outside the gene matches: 11. Germline V gene lookup returns CDR1 SGHTA and CDR2 FQGTGA. CDR3 length equals 19 residues. The CDR3 loop is CASSRGLAGGQARQETQYF. The CDR3 DNA sequence: TGTGCCAGCAGCCGGGGACTAGCGGGGGGGCAAGCTAGACAAGAGACCCAGTACTTC.

This clonotype was seen at least ten times. The chain is built from TRBV5-1 and TRBJ2-1; D is unclear. The germline V and J ends were trimmed by 0 bases and 5 bases, with 12 bases remaining between them. The CDR3 sequence is 15 residues long. Germline CDR1 and CDR2: SGHRS and YFSETQ. This chain's CDR3 is CASSLGPGLDNEQFF. The DNA of the CDR3 is TGCGCCAGCAGCTTGGGTCCGGGTCTCGACAATGAGCAGTTCTTC.

The CDR3 is CASSLGSLTYEQYF. The CDR3 nucleotides read TGTGCCAGCAGCTTAGGTTCGCTTACCTACGAGCAGTACTTC. The chain employs TRBV11-2 and TRBJ2-7, with D hard to call. The CDR3 is 14 residues long. Looked up from germline, CDR1 is SGHAT and CDR2 is FQNNGV. The ends were cut back, 1 base at V and 2 bases at J, with 9 bases in the middle.

This sequence joins TRBV10-3 and TRBJ2-3, with TRBD2 matching 7 bases. With V trimmed by 6 bases and J by 0 bases, 6 bases remained unmatched. CDR1 and CDR2 from the germline V gene are ENHRY and SYGVKD. The CDR3 is made up of 15 amino acids. CDR3 sequence: CAISPSGVSTDTQYF. The CDR3 DNA follows: TGTGCCATCAGCCCGAGCGGGGTTAGCACAGATACGCAGTATTTT.

The chain employs TRBV5-1 and TRBJ2-7; 11 bases map to TRBD2. The CDR3 consists of 16 residues. The V and J ends lost 0 bases and 3 bases, in that order; junction bases with no gene match: 5. The V gene's germline CDR1 is SGHRS and CDR2 YFSETQ. The CDR3 region is CASSLGGLAENYEQYF. CDR3 nucleotide sequence: TGCGCCAGCAGCTTGGGGGGACTAGCGGAGAACTACGAGCAGTACTTC. The complete variable domain, with remaining parts taken from reference TRBV5-1 and TRBJ2-7, reads KAGVTQTPRYLIKTRGQQVTLSCSPISGHRSVSWYQQTPGQGLQFLFEYFSETQRNKGNFPGRFSGRQFSNSRSEMNVSTLELGDSALYLCASSLGGLAENYEQYFGPGTRLTVT.

This clonotype turned up a few times. The chain is built from TRBV14 and TRBJ2-2; D not resolved. This CDR3 comprises 14 residues. Germline loops: CDR1 SGHDN, CDR2 FVKESK. V was clipped by 1 base and J by 6 bases, with 9 bases between them. CDR3 nucleotide sequence: TGTGCCAGCAGCCAAGGCATGACGGCCGGGGAGCTGTTTTTT. Amino acid sequence: CASSQGMTAGELFF.

V and J are TRBV7-9 and TRBJ2-1; D could derive from TRBD1 or TRBD2 (6 bases each). Trimming took 0 bases from V and 8 from J, leaving 14 bases between them. CDR3 size: 15 residues. Germline V lookup: CDR1 SEHNR, CDR2 FQNEAQ (reference sequence). CDR3 in amino acids: CASSLATGARDEQFF. The CDR3 DNA sequence: TGTGCCAGCAGCTTAGCGACGGGGGCTAGGGATGAGCAGTTCTTC.

This clonotype was counted a few times. The chain links TRBV28 to TRBJ2-5; 8 bases are shared with TRBD2. This CDR3 is built from 15 residues. Germline V gene sequence: CDR1 MDHEN, CDR2 SYDVKM. The ends lost 8 bases at V and 5 bases at J; junction bases unmatched: 13. The CDR3 DNA reads as TGTGCCAGCCTCGAAGAGGGCGGGAGGTCGGAGACCCAGTACTTC. Its translation: CASLEEGGRSETQYF.

This clonotype has ten or more counts. This chain links TRBV7-8 with TRBJ2-3, with D unclear. Trimming took off 2 bases at V and 8 bases at J, with 8 bases between the two ends. From germline, CDR1 is SGHVS and CDR2 FQNEAQ. This CDR3 region has 12 residues. The CDR3, as DNA: TGTGCCAGCAGCTTACGCCGTGGTACGCAGTATTTT. It codes for CASSLRRGTQYF.

This clonotype has more than one count but fewer than ten. The chain joins TRBV5-1 to TRBJ2-3; D remains unclear. Germline values: CDR1 SGHRS, CDR2 YFSETQ. V shed 0 bases and J shed 5 bases, with 16 bases lying between them. The CDR3 consists of 16 residues. CDR3 region: CASSLGVHSSVDTQYF. The CDR3 nucleotides are TGCGCCAGCAGCTTGGGTGTACACTCGTCCGTAGATACGCAGTATTTT.

The chain employs TRBV6-6 and TRBJ2-1; tentative D call: TRBD2 (6 bases). Germline V gene sequence: CDR1 MNHNY, CDR2 SVGAGI (reference sequence). The V gene lost 11 bases and the J gene lost 6 bases, with 14 bases spanning the gap. The length of the CDR3 is 12 residues. The CDR3 loop reads CAGGHGGNEQFF. The CDR3 DNA is TGTGCCGGCGGCCACGGGGGCAATGAGCAGTTCTTC.

V gene TRBV20-1 combines with J gene TRBJ1-3; D gene uncertain. V was clipped by 1 base and J by 7 bases, with 5 bases between them. Germline V gives CDR1 DFQATT, CDR2 SNEGSKA (reference sequence). This CDR3 spans 11 amino acids. CDR3 loop: CSARVGNTIYF. The CDR3 DNA follows: TGCAGTGCTAGAGTAGGGAACACCATATATTTT.

The genes are TRBV7-8 and TRBJ2-3; 10 bases match TRBD2. The CDR3 loop spans 18 amino acids. Per germline, CDR1 SGHVS and CDR2 FQNEAQ. The V and J ends lost 0 bases and 2 bases, in that order; junction bases with no gene match: 8. CDR3 nucleotide sequence: TGTGCCAGCAGCTTAGCGTTGGTAGCGGGGGGCTTCACAGATACGCAGTATTTT. The encoded protein is CASSLALVAGGFTDTQYF.

The chain combines TRBV6-2 or TRBV6-3 with TRBJ2-7; D is undetermined. V gave up 2 bases and J gave up 3 bases, with 5 bases separating them. The CDR3 is 12 amino acids. CDR1 and CDR2 from the germline V gene are MNHEY and SVGEGT. CDR3 DNA: TGTGCCAGCAGTTACGGCAACTACGAGCAGTACTTC. This gives the protein CASSYGNYEQYF.

The table lists this clonotype with many counts. The rearrangement links TRBV18 to TRBJ2-1, with TRBD2 matching 10 bases. The length of the CDR3 is 15 residues. Germline values: CDR1 KGHSH, CDR2 LQKENI. V lost 3 bases to trimming and J lost 8 bases; unmatched junction nucleotides: 7. The CDR3 protein is CASSPTSGKTHEQFF. The DNA for the CDR3 is TGTGCCAGCTCACCCACTAGCGGGAAGACACATGAGCAGTTCTTC.